The 20 T cell receptor beta chains below were found in one sample sequenced in a study of T-cell memory formation after mild COVID-19 (dated by TCRdb to about 2021). Receptor amplification or capture employed 5' RACE. Sequenced on an Illumina NovaSeq 6000. In TCRdb, the public reads were trimmed at Q25 with fastp and aligned with MiXCR, with productive beta chains retained. Identical CDR3 protein sequences are pooled into one entry, listed with their most common genes and DNA. The sample table shows 500,000 to 550,000 distinct CDR3 sequences, and over 20% are seen once. The ten largest account for around 12% of the sample. Input material: PBMCs or a T cell subset sorted from them (not recorded which). The source is an adult woman who had mild COVID-19 (a few samples of this study predate the infection). The sample titles of this study are shuffled in the database, so cell type and time point are left out; the donor was told from shared clones.

The CDR3 loop is CASSQGTDGVTQYF. CDR3 nucleotides: TGTGCCAGCAGTCAGGGGACGGATGGTGTGACCCAGTACTTC. The chain has TRBV27 and TRBJ2-5; a weak D match, TRBD1 (6 bases). CDR1 is MNHEY and CDR2 is SMNVEV in the germline V gene (reference sequence). The CDR3 is 14 residues long. V lost 5 bases to trimming and J lost 7 bases, with 17 bases between them.

In this sample, this clonotype turned up many times. This chain joins TRBV7-2 and TRBJ2-4; D is possibly TRBD1 (7 bases). The CDR3 sequence is 17 residues long. The V and J ends lost 1 base and 2 bases respectively, with 15 bases between them. Looked up from germline, CDR1 is SGHTA and CDR2 is FQGNSA. The CDR3 protein is CASSLEGGGRTKNIQYF. The DNA of the CDR3 is TGTGCCAGCAGCTTAGAAGGAGGGGGCCGGACCAAAAACATTCAGTACTTC.

The sample holds a few counts of this clonotype. The CDR3 is CASSHRAEQYF. CDR3 sequence (DNA): TGTGCCAGCAGCCACCGGGCCGAGCAGTACTTC. V and J are TRBV5-6 and TRBJ2-7, with D unresolved. Trimming stripped 4 bases from V and 6 bases from J, with 8 bases between. The CDR3 has 11 residues. Looked up from germline, CDR1 is SGHDT and CDR2 is YYEEEE.

The chain joins TRBV29-1 to TRBJ1-4; maybe TRBD1 (5 bases). The germline V gene encodes CDR1 SQVTM and CDR2 ANQGSEA. This CDR3 region has 13 residues. V lost 4 bases to trimming and J lost 8 bases, with 14 bases between them. The CDR3 DNA is TGCAGCGTTGCGCGGCAGGGAAGGGAAAAACTGTTTTTT. Amino acid sequence: CSVARQGREKLFF. Combining the CDR3 with reference TRBV29-1 and TRBJ1-4 gives the whole variable domain SAVISQKPSRDICQRGTSLTIQCQVDSQVTMMFWYRQQPGQSLTLIATANQGSEATYESGFVIDKFPISRPNLTFSTLTVSNMSPEDSSIYLCSVARQGREKLFFGSGTQLSVL.

V gene TRBV5-4 combines with J gene TRBJ2-3; 9 nucleotides line up with TRBD1. Trimming cost V 0 bases and J 3 bases; bases outside gene matches: 5. This CDR3 comprises 16 residues. Looked up from germline, CDR1 is SGHNT and CDR2 is YYREEE (reference sequence). The CDR3 DNA reads as TGTGCCAGCAGCTTGGGGACAGGGGCAGGGACAGATACGCAGTATTTT. Translation: CASSLGTGAGTDTQYF.

The chain carries TRBV12-3 or TRBV12-4 and TRBJ1-2; D is perhaps TRBD1 (5 bases). The CDR3 is 14 residues long. The V end lost 5 bases, the J end lost 3 bases, and 13 bases lay between the germline ends. Here the CDR3 DNA reads TGTGCCAGCAGTATACCGGGGGAGTACTATGGCTACACCTTC. This encodes CASSIPGEYYGYTF.

This clonotype was picked up a small number of times. The chain is built from TRBV7-6 and TRBJ2-1; TRBD2 matches at 13 bases. J lost 5 bases, V lost 3 bases, and 7 bases had no gene match. The CDR3 has 17 amino acids. Looked up from germline, CDR1 is SGHVS and CDR2 is FNYEAQ. As DNA, the CDR3 is TGTGCCAGCAGCTTTGGACTAGCGGGAGTCTTAAACAATGAGCAGTTCTTC. It yields the protein CASSFGLAGVLNNEQFF.

The chain couples TRBV2 to TRBJ2-7; 7 bases fit TRBD2. J gave up 7 bases and V 3 bases, and 6 bases lay outside the gene matches. The CDR3 has 13 amino acids. Germline values: CDR1 SNHLY, CDR2 FYNNEI. The CDR3, as DNA: TGTGCCAGCAGTGACCCGACTAGCCATGAGCAGTACTTC. Protein product: CASSDPTSHEQYF.

This clonotype was seen more than once but under ten times. The chain has TRBV9 and TRBJ2-1; 9 positions agree with TRBD2. V trimming: 2 bases; J trimming: 8 bases; junction bases outside the gene matches: 8. Per germline, CDR1 SGDLS and CDR2 YYNGEE. The CDR3 totals 15 residues. As DNA, the CDR3 is TGTGCCAGCAGCGTGGGACTAGCCGGCGAACATGAGCAGTTCTTC. This codes for CASSVGLAGEHEQFF.

The chain couples TRBV20-1 to TRBJ2-7; a weak D match, TRBD2 (5 bases). Trimming cost V 3 bases and J 3 bases, with 12 bases left between them. This CDR3 has 13 residues. Germline CDR1 and CDR2: DFQATT and SNEGSKA (reference sequence). This CDR3 is CSASPTTSYEQYF. The CDR3 DNA sequence: TGCAGTGCTAGCCCGACTACAAGCTACGAGCAGTACTTC.

The chain combines TRBV7-9 with TRBJ1-4; 12 bases align to TRBD1. This CDR3 has 17 amino acids. The germline gives CDR1 SEHNR, CDR2 FQNEAQ (reference sequence). V was pared by 4 bases and J by 8 bases, with 11 bases of the junction left unmatched. This chain's CDR3 is CASSSPGQGALKEKLFF. DNA for the CDR3: TGTGCCAGCAGCTCACCGGGACAGGGGGCTTTGAAAGAAAAACTGTTTTTT. The whole variable domain, remainder taken from reference TRBV7-9 and TRBJ1-4, is DTGVSQNPRHKITKRGQNVTFRCDPISEHNRLYWYRQTLGQGPEFLTYFQNEAQLEKSRLLSDRFSAERPKGSFSTLEIQRTEQGDSAMYLCASSSPGQGALKEKLFFGSGTQLSVL.

The CDR3: CASSPPGAVGGYTF. CDR3 nucleotide sequence: TGTGCCAGCTCACCACCGGGGGCGGTTGGTGGCTACACCTTC. The chain couples TRBV18 to TRBJ1-2, with D perhaps matching TRBD1 (6 bases). Trimming pared 0 bases from V and 7 bases from J, leaving 12 bases between. CDR1 and CDR2 (germline): KGHSH, LQKENI. This CDR3 has 14 amino acids.

In nucleotides, the CDR3 is TGCAGTGCTAAGACTAGCGGGAGAAGGAACGAGCAGTACTTC. It is translated as CSAKTSGRRNEQYF. The chain recombines TRBV20-1 with TRBJ2-7, with TRBD2 matching over 12 bases. V lost 4 bases and J lost 5; bases outside the gene matches: 6. Germline V gene data show CDR1 as DFQATT and CDR2 as SNEGSKA (reference sequence). The CDR3 has 14 residues.

This clonotype turned up a few times. The genes are TRBV7-8 and TRBJ2-5, with D perhaps TRBD2 (5 bases). Trimming cost V 5 bases and J 2 bases, with 24 bases left between them. The germline V gene has CDR1 SGHVS and CDR2 FQNEAQ. The CDR3 has 18 amino acids. The CDR3, as DNA: TGTGCCAGCAGCGCCTTTAGCGTCGAAGCAGGTGCACAAGAGACCCAGTACTTC. Its protein product is CASSAFSVEAGAQETQYF. The full variable domain, completed using reference TRBV7-8 and TRBJ2-5, is GAGVSQSPRYKVAKRGQDVALRCDPISGHVSLFWYQQALGQGPEFLTYFQNEAQLDKSGLPSDRFFAERPEGSVSTLKIQRTQQEDSAVYLCASSAFSVEAGAQETQYFGPGTRLLVL.

The chain employs TRBV20-1 and TRBJ1-1, with TRBD1 matching over 11 bases. The V segment lost 1 base and the J segment 5 bases; nucleotides outside the gene matches: 9. The CDR3 spans 16 residues. The germline gives CDR1 DFQATT, CDR2 SNEGSKA (reference sequence). In nucleotides, the CDR3 is TGCAGTGCTAGAGCGCCCCGGACAGGGGGCAATACTGAAGCTTTCTTT. Its translation: CSARAPRTGGNTEAFF.

This clonotype showed up just a few times. This chain connects TRBV12-3 or TRBV12-4 to TRBJ2-2, with 11 bases fitting TRBD2. This CDR3 is 19 amino acids long. V gave up 0 bases and J gave up 3 bases; unmatched junction bases: 9. The CDR3 nucleotides are TGTGCCAGCAGTTTAGCGCATGGTAGCGGGAGGGAATACACCGGGGAGCTGTTTTTT. This codes for CASSLAHGSGREYTGELFF.

In its sample, this clonotype was seen a few times. The rearrangement joins TRBV12-3 or TRBV12-4 to TRBJ2-3, with D possibly matching TRBD1 (5 bases). The CDR3 length is 14 residues. V was trimmed by 5 bases and J by 1 base, leaving 10 bases between them. DNA for the CDR3: TGTGCCAGCAGTACCTTAGGGGGCACAGATACGCAGTATTTT. Translation: CASSTLGGTDTQYF.

This rearrangement joins TRBV6-1 to TRBJ1-2, with D hard to call. V dropped 6 bases and J dropped 1 base, with 18 bases sitting between them. The CDR3 length is 16 residues. Germline V gives CDR1 MNHNS, CDR2 SASEGT. CDR3 in DNA: TGTGCCAGCAGGGGCACTTTAATCGGCGGTAACTATGGCTACACCTTC. Translated: CASRGTLIGGNYGYTF.

The chain has TRBV24-1 and TRBJ2-1; D is unresolved. The CDR3 consists of 14 residues. V lost 4 bases to trimming and J lost 6 bases, with 12 bases between them. Germline CDR1 reads KGHDR; CDR2 reads SFDVKD. CDR3: CATSDPTDPNEQFF. The CDR3 DNA is TGTGCCACCAGTGACCCTACGGACCCCAATGAGCAGTTCTTC.

A few counts support this clonotype. This chain joins TRBV7-9 and TRBJ1-4, with D unclear. The germline V gene encodes CDR1 SEHNR and CDR2 FQNEAQ (reference sequence). The ends were cut back, 2 bases at V and 3 bases at J, with 7 bases in the middle. The CDR3 covers 14 residues. The CDR3 region has the DNA TGTGCCAGCAGCTTACAGATCCCTAATGAAAAACTGTTTTTT. Protein sequence: CASSLQIPNEKLFF.